This is a list of T cell receptor beta chains from one sample in a study of OX40 agonist ivuxolimab in advanced cancers. Assay used: immunoSEQ multiplex PCR; TCRdb lists only in-frame clones, some missing. Here the sample spans fewer than 80,000 clones, approximately 80% being singletons. This material consisted of CD4+ or CD8+ T cells sorted from blood, taken in a trial of the OX40 agonist ivuxolimab. The receptor set was obtained from an adult with an advanced solid tumor such as melanoma, head and neck, liver or kidney cancer. The CDR3 runs from the conserved cysteine through the conserved F or W. A D gene is named only where the DNA matches it firmly. Clone size is shown for a subset of rows, as once, few, many or a class of expanded clone.

length | J | V | size | D | DNA | CDR3
15 | TRBJ2-5 | TRBV25-1 | NA | NA | TGTGCCAGCAGTGATATGGGGCGCGGAATGGAGACCCAGTACTTC | CASSDMGRGMETQYF
15 | TRBJ2-4 | TRBV2 | NA | NA | TGTGCCAGCAGTGATTTGTTGGACTATAAAAACATTCAGTACTTC | CASSDLLDYKNIQYF
13 | TRBJ2-5 | TRBV28 | NA | NA | TGTGCCAGCAGCCGTGGACGGCAAGAGACCCAGTACTTC | CASSRGRQETQYF
16 | TRBJ2-5 | TRBV7-2 | NA | TRBD1 | TGTGCCAGCAGCCCACAAGGGACAGGAAGGCAAGAGACCCAGTACTTC | CASSPQGTGRQETQYF
17 | TRBJ2-1 | TRBV9 | NA | TRBD2 | TGTGCCAGCAGCGTAGGCACTAGCGGGAGTCCCTACAATGAGCAGTTCTTC | CASSVGTSGSPYNEQFF
16 | TRBJ2-1 | TRBV11-3 | NA | TRBD2 | TGTGCCAGCAGCTTAGCTAGCGGGAGGACCAAGGGTGAGCAGTTCTTC | CASSLASGRTKGEQFF
19 | TRBJ2-1 | TRBV5-4 | NA | NA | TGTGCCAGCAGCGGCGGGACTTCCTACCTTAAAAGCTCCTACAATGAGCAGTTCTTC | CASSGGTSYLKSSYNEQFF
15 | TRBJ2-1 | TRBV7-2 | NA | TRBD2 | TGTGCCAGCCGCCGGGGGGGGGCCTCCTACAATGAGCAGTTCTTC | CASRRGGASYNEQFF
15 | TRBJ1-4 | TRBV7-9 | NA | NA | TGTGCCAGCAGCCCCGGCGGTTCAACTAATGAAAAACTGTTTTTT | CASSPGGSTNEKLFF
13 | TRBJ1-2 | TRBV7-9 | NA | TRBD1 | TGTGCCGGCGGAGGGGGCCGGAACTATGGCTACACCTTC | CAGGGGRNYGYTF
16 | TRBJ1-5 | TRBV21-1 | medium-sized | NA | TGTGCCAGCAGCAAACAGCCCCGGGACAGGTATCAGCCCCAGCATTTT | CASSKQPRDRYQPQHF
14 | TRBJ2-5 | TRBV19 | NA | NA | TGTGCCAGTAGTATGTTGGAGGGTTATGAGACCCAGTACTTC | CASSMLEGYETQYF
13 | TRBJ1-1 | TRBV28 | NA | NA | TGTGCCAGCAGTTTACCCTTTAACACTGAAGCTTTCTTT | CASSLPFNTEAFF
14 | TRBJ2-5 | TRBV5-4 | NA | TRBD2 | TGTGCCAGCAGCTTCCGGGGGGGCCAAGAGACCCAGTACTTC | CASSFRGGQETQYF
13 | TRBJ1-2 | TRBV19 | NA | NA | TGTGCCAGTAGTGCCGGGAAAGGCGATGGCTACACCTTC | CASSAGKGDGYTF
16 | TRBJ2-1 | TRBV11-2 | NA | TRBD2 | TGTGCCAGCAGCTTAGTTGGGCGGGGGGGCCTTGGTGAGCAGTTCTTC | CASSLVGRGGLGEQFF
15 | TRBJ1-4 | TRBV7-9 | NA | TRBD1 | TGTGCCAGCAGCCGCAGGGGGCCCGGGACAAGCGAACTGTTTTTT | CASSRRGPGTSELFF
15 | TRBJ2-6 | TRBV2 | NA | NA | TGTGCCAGCAGTGCGAGGGTCTCTGGGGCCAACGTCCTGACTTTC | CASSARVSGANVLTF
15 | TRBJ2-1 | TRBV7-6 | NA | NA | TGTGCCAGCAGCTTATCAGAGAATCCCTACAATGAGCAGTTCTTC | CASSLSENPYNEQFF
13 | TRBJ2-2 | TRBV7-9 | few | NA | TGTGCCAGCAGCTTACAATACACCGGGGAGCTGTTTTTT | CASSLQYTGELFF
14 | TRBJ1-4 | TRBV6-5 | NA | TRBD1 | TGTGCCAGCAGCTTCAGGGGGTCTAATGAAAAACTGTTTTTT | CASSFRGSNEKLFF
15 | TRBJ2-7 | TRBV4-1 | NA | NA | TGCGCCAGCAGCCAAGCCGGGACCCTCTCCTACGAGCAGTACTTC | CASSQAGTLSYEQYF
14 | TRBJ1-5 | TRBV4-1 | few | NA | TGCGCCAGCAGCCAAGGTGGAGAAAATCAGCCCCAGCATTTT | CASSQGGENQPQHF
19 | TRBJ2-2 | TRBV27 | NA | TRBD2 | TGTGCCAGCAGTTTTGAGGCAACTAGCGGGAGGCTAGGAACCGGGGAGCTGTTTTTT | CASSFEATSGRLGTGELFF
12 | TRBJ2-1 | TRBV9 | NA | NA | TGTGCCAGCAGCTTTAGCAGCGGTGAGCAGTTCTTC | CASSFSSGEQFF
15 | TRBJ2-2 | TRBV7-9 | NA | NA | TGTGCCAGCAGCTTAAACTCTCCGCTCACCGGGGAGCTGTTTTTT | CASSLNSPLTGELFF
18 | TRBJ2-1 | TRBV7-3 | NA | TRBD2 | TGTGCCAGCAGCCGAGGCATAGGACTAGCCTCTAGTGACAATGAGCAGTTCTTC | CASSRGIGLASSDNEQFF